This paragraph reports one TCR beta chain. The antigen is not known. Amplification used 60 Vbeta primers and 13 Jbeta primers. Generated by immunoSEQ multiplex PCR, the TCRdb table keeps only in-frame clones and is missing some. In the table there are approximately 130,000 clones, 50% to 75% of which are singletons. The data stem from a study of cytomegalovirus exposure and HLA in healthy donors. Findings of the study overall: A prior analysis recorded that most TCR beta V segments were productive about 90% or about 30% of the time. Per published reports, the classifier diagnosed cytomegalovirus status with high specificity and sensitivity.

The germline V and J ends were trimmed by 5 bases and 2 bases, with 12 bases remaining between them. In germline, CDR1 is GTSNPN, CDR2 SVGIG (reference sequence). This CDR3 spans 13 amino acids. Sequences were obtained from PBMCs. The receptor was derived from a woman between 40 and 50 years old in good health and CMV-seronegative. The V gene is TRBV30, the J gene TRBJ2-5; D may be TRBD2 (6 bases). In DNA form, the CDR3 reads TGTGCCTGGGGGGACGGGAGTCAAGAGACCCAGTACTTC. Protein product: CAWGDGSQETQYF.